This T cell receptor beta chain was obtained from a study of Ad26.COV2.S vaccination and SARS-CoV-2 variants. The treatment: 15 to 20 received Ad26.COV2.S at low or high dose, single or two shots; roughly five received placebo; per-sample allocation not given. Material that was analyzed had been drawn on day 63 after the first vaccine or placebo injection. Measured with immunoSEQ multiplex PCR; TCRdb has only the in-frame clones, and not every one. The profile shows hundreds of thousands of clones, around 90% of them singletons. The sample was peripheral blood, taken in a trial of Ad26.COV2.S vaccine versus placebo. This sequence was found in a person between 18 and 60 years old who received the Ad26.COV2.S COVID-19 vaccine or a placebo.

The CDR3 DNA reads as TGTGCCAGCAGTCCGGGAGTTATCGGGGGAAAGGAAAAACTGTTTTTT. This gives the protein CASSPGVIGGKEKLFF. The rearrangement links TRBV27 to TRBJ1-4; perhaps TRBD1 as D (5 bases). This CDR3 is built from 16 residues. Germline lookup yields CDR1 MNHEY and CDR2 SMNVEV (reference sequence). The V gene lost 5 bases and the J gene lost 8 bases, with 21 bases spanning the gap.